The source of this TCR beta chain is a study of T cells in Graves' hyperthyroidism and ophthalmopathy. Findings and limits, study-wide: Ophthalmopathy got predicted by the model a median roughly six months before its onset.

The ends were cut back, 6 bases at V and 3 bases at J, with 11 bases in the middle. Germline CDR1 reads MNHNS; CDR2 reads SASEGT. The length of the CDR3 is 13 residues. Amplification of TCR beta CDR3 regions used RNA as the template. With the HTBI primer set, the TCR CDR3 went through a first round of RT-PCR. Each CDR3 protein gets one entry after TCRdb re-called the multiplex PCR reads with MiXCR. The data show fewer than 700,000 distinct CDR3 sequences, with 17% seen just once and approximately 15% held by the top ten. Diagnosing involved the use of clinical symptoms, serum thyroxine and TRAb, thyroid ultrasound and orbital computed tomography. This sample holds PBMCs from 8 to 10 ml fresh peripheral blood. Concerning this clonotype: Its antigen is still unknown.

This clonotype was obtained from a young woman with Graves' ophthalmopathy. This chain links TRBV6-1 with TRBJ2-5, with D possibly TRBD1 on 6 matching bases. The sample was blood. The CDR3 DNA follows: TGTGCCAGCAGGGGACAAAACAAAGAGACCCAGTACTTC. This codes for CASRGQNKETQYF.